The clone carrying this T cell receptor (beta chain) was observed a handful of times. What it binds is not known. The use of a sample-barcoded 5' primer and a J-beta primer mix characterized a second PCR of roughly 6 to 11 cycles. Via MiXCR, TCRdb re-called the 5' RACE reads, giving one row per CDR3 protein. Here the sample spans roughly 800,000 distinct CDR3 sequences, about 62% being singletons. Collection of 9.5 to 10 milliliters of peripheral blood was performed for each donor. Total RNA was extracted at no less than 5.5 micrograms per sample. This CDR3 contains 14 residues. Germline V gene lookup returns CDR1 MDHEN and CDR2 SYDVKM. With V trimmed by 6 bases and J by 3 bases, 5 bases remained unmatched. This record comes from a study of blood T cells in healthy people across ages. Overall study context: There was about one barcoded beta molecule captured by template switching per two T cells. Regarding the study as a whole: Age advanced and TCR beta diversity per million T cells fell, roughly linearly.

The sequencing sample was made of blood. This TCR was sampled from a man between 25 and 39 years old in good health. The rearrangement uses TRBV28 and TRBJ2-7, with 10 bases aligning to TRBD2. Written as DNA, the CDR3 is TGTGCCAGCAGATACCAGCGGGAGGGCTACGAGCAGTACTTC. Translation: CASRYQREGYEQYF.